The entry below describes one TCR beta chain. Data came from immunoSEQ multiplex PCR; TCRdb stores just in-frame clones and leaves some out. The table lists over 45,000 clones, about 92% of them singletons, with approximately 1.4% in the top ten. Germline lookup yields CDR1 MGHRA and CDR2 YSYEKL. The CDR3 runs 16 residues. Trimming cost V 8 bases and J 6 bases; bases outside gene matches: 15. The data derive from a study of control samples from healthy donors and cancer patients. The sample consisted of PBMCs. The origin of this receptor is a man aged 35 to 55 with colorectal cancer. V and J are TRBV4-1 and TRBJ2-1; 8 bases are a match to TRBD1. As DNA, the CDR3 is TGCGCCAGCGGCGACAGGGGTAAGGTGTTGGGCAATGAGCAGTTCTTC. Protein sequence: CASGDRGKVLGNEQFF.